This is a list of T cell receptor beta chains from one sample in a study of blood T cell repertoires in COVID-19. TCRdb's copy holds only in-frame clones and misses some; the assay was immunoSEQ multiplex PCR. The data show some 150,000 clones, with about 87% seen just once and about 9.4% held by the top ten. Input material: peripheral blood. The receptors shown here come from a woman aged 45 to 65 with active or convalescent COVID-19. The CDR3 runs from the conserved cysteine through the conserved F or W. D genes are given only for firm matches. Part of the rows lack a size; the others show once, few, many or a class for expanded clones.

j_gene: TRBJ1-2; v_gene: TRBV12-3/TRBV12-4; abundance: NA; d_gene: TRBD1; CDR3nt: TGTGCCAGCAGCACCAGGGGGCGAAATGGCTACACCTTC; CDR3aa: CASSTRGRNGYTF
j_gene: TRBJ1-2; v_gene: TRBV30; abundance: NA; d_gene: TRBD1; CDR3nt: TGTGCCTGGAGCTACCCGGGACAGGGGGCTGTCTATGGCTACACCTTC; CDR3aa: CAWSYPGQGAVYGYTF
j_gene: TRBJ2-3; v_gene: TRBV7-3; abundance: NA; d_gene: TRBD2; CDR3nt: TGTGCCAGCAGCTACCAGGGACTAGCGGGGGGAATAAGCACAGATACGCAGTATTTT; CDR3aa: CASSYQGLAGGISTDTQYF
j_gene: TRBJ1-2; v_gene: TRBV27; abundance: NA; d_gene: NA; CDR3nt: TGTGCCAGCAGTTTAACACAGGGTTCAGCTAACTATGGCTACACCTTC; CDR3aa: CASSLTQGSANYGYTF
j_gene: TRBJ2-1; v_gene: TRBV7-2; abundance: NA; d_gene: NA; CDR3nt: TGTGCCAGCAGCCGGGACAACTACAATGAGCAGTTCTTC; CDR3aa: CASSRDNYNEQFF
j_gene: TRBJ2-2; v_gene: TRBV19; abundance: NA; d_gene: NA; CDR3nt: TGTGCCAGTAGTATTCAGGGGCCCGGGGAGCTGTTTTTT; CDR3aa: CASSIQGPGELFF
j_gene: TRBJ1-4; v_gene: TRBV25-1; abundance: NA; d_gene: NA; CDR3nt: TGTGCCAGCAGTGACAGGGAAGGGGTAGAAAAACTGTTTTTT; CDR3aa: CASSDREGVEKLFF
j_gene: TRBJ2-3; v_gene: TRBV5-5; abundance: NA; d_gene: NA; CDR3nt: TGTGCCAGCAGCTTCAGTGCCGTAAGCACAGATACGCAGTATTTT; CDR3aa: CASSFSAVSTDTQYF
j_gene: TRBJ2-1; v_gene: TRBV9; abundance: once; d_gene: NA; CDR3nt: TGTGCCAGCAGCTCCCGACAGAGCTCCTACAATGAGCAGTTCTTC; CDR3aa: CASSSRQSSYNEQFF
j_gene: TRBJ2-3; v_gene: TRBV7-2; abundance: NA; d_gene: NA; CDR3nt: TGTGCCAGCAGCTTCGCGGGTCGGAGCCTAGGATATTTT; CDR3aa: CASSFAGRSLGYF
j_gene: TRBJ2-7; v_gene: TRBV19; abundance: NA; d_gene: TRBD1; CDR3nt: TGTGCCAGTAGAGTAGGGACAGGGCCCCACGAGCAGTACTTC; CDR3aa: CASRVGTGPHEQYF
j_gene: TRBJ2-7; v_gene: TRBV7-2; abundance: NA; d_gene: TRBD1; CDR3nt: TGTGCCAGCAGCGTCTCGGGACAGGGGGTAGCCTACGAGCAGTACTTC; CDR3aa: CASSVSGQGVAYEQYF
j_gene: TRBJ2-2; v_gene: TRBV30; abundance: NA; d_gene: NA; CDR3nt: TGTGCTATGGAGGGGTCCCAAACTCGGAATCGACGGTACCCGGGGTACACCGGGGAGCTGTTTTTT; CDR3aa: CAMEGSQTRNRRYPGYTGELFF
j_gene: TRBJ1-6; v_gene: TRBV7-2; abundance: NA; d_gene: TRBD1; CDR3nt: TGTGCCAGCAGCGATCCACAGGGGGCAGGGGCCTATAATTCACCCCTCCACTTT; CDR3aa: CASSDPQGAGAYNSPLHF
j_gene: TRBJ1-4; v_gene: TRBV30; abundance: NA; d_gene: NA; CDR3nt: TGTGCCTGGAAAACTGGGGGGGCAGGGGAAAAACTGTTTTTT; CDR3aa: CAWKTGGAGEKLFF
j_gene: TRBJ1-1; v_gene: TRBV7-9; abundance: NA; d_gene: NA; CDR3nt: TGTGCCAGCAGCTTAGGTCGCGCAGGGCGCACTGAAGCTTTCTTT; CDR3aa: CASSLGRAGRTEAFF
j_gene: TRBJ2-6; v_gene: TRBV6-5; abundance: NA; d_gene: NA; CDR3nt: TGTGCCAGCACCAACAGCTTCTCTGGGGCCAACGTCCTGACTTTC; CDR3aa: CASTNSFSGANVLTF
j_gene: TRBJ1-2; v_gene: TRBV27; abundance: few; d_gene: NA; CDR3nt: TGTGCCTCCCACCCGGGCGGGAAACCTAACTATGGCTACACCTTC; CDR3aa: CASHPGGKPNYGYTF
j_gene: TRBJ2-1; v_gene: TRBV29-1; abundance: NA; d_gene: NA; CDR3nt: TGCAGCGTTGATGGAGGCGGCAATGAGCAGTTCTTC; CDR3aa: CSVDGGGNEQFF
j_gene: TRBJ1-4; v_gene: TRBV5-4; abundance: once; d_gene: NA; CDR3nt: TGTGCCACAGGAAGGGGGGGAAATAATAATGAAAAACTGTTTTTT; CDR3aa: CATGRGGNNNEKLFF
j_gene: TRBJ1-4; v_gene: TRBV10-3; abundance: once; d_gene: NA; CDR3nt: TGTGCCACCGCGACCGGGATCTCAAATGAAAAACTGTTTTTT; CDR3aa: CATATGISNEKLFF
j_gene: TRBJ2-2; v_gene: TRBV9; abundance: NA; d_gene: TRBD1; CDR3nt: TGTGCCAGCAGCGTAACAGGGGGCAACACCGGGGAGCTGTTTTTT; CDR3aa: CASSVTGGNTGELFF
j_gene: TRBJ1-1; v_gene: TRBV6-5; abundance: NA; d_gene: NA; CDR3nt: TGTGCCAGCAGCCGGAACACTGAAGCTTTCTTT; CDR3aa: CASSRNTEAFF
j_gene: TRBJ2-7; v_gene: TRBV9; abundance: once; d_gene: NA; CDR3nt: TGTGCCAGCAGCGTAGACACAGTCTCCTACGAGCAGTACTTC; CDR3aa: CASSVDTVSYEQYF
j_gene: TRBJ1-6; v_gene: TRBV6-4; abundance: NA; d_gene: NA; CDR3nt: TGTGCCAGCAGTGACAATGACGGGAATTCACCCCTCCACTTT; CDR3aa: CASSDNDGNSPLHF
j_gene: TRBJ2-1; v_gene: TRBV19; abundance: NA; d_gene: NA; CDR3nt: TGTGCCAGTACCAAAGCCGGTCTAGCGCAGAGGGGCAATGAGCAGTTCTTC; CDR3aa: CASTKAGLAQRGNEQFF
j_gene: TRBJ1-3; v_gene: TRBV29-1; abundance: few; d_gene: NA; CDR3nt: TGCAGCGTATCAGAAACTGGAAACACCATATATTTT; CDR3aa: CSVSETGNTIYF
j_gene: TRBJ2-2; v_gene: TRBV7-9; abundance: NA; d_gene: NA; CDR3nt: TGTGCCAGCAGCACGTCATTCACCGGGACTCACACGAACACCGGGGAGCTGTTTTTT; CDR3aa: CASSTSFTGTHTNTGELFF
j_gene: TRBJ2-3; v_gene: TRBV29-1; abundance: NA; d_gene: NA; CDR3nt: TGCAGCGTTGAAGTAGGAGGGGGGGGAGATACGCAGTATTTT; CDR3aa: CSVEVGGGGDTQYF
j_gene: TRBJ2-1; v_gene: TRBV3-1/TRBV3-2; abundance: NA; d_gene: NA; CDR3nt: TGTGCCAGCAGTACTAGTAATAATGAGCAGTTCTTC; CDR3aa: CASSTSNNEQFF
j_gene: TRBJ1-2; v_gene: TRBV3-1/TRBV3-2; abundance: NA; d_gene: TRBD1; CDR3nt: TGTGCCAGCAGCCCCTCGTCGGACAGGGCGTATGGCTACACCTTC; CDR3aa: CASSPSSDRAYGYTF
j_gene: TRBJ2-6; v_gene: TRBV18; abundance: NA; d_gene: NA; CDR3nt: TGTGCCAGCTCACCAGGAGGGTTAGGGGCCAACGTCCTGACTTTC; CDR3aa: CASSPGGLGANVLTF
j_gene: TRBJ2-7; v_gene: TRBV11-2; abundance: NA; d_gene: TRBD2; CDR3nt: TGTGCCAGCAGCTTAGGGGGGGGGAGGTACGAGCAGTACTTC; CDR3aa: CASSLGGGRYEQYF
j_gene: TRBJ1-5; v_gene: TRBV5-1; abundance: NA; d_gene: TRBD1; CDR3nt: TGCGCCAGCAGCTTGACAGGGGGAGGAAATCAGCCCCAGCATTTT; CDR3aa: CASSLTGGGNQPQHF
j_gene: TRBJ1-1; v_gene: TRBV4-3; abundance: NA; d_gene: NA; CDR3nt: TGCGCCAGCAGCCAAGGCTGGACATCGAACACTGAAGCTTTCTTT; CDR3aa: CASSQGWTSNTEAFF
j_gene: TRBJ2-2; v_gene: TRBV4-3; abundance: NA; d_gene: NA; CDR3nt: TGCGCCAGCAGCCACTCCCCAGGGGACACCGGGGAGCTGTTTTTT; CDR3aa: CASSHSPGDTGELFF
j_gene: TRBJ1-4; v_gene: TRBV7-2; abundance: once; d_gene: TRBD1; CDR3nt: TGTGCCAGCAGTACAGGGGGCTCGGGTGAAAAACTGTTTTTT; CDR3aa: CASSTGGSGEKLFF
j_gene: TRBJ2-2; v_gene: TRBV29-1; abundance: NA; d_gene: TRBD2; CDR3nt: TGCAGCGTTGAGACTAGCCGGAACACCGGGGAGCTGTTTTTT; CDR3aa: CSVETSRNTGELFF
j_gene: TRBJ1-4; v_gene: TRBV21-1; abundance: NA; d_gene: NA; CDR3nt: TGTGCCAGCACCCTGAAAGGGCGGGTAGTGGAAAAACTGTTTTTT; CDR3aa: CASTLKGRVVEKLFF
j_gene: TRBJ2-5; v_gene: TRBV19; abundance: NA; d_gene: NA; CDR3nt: TGTGCCAGTAGTATGTCCGTTGGTAGCTACGGGACCCAGTACTTC; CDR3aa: CASSMSVGSYGTQYF
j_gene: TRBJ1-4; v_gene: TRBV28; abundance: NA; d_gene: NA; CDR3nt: TGTGCCAGCAGTTTATGGGGGGGTGCTACTAATGAAAAACTGTTTTTT; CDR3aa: CASSLWGGATNEKLFF
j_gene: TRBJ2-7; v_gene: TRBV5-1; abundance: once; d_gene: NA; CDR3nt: TGCGCCAGCAGCCTGACAGGACCAAGCTCCTACGAGCAGTACTTC; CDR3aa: CASSLTGPSSYEQYF
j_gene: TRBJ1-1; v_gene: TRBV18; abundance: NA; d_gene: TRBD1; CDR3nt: TGTGCCAGCTCAACGCCAGGGGGGCGGGAAGCTTTCTTT; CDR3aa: CASSTPGGREAFF
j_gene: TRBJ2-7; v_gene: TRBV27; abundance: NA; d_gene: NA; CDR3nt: TGTGCCAGCAGCTATGGACTCCCCTACGAGCAGTACTTC; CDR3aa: CASSYGLPYEQYF
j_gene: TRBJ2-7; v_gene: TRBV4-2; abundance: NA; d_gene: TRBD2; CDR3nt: TGTGCCAGCAGCCAAGAACTAGCGGGAGCACCTCAGTACTTC; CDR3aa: CASSQELAGAPQYF
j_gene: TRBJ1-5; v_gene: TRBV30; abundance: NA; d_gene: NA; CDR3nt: TGTGCCTGGAGTCCCCCCGGAGGGAGCTCGGGCAATCAGCCCCAGCATTTT; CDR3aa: CAWSPPGGSSGNQPQHF
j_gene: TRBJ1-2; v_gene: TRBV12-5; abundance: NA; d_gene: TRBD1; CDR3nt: TGTGCTAGTGGTTTGGTAGACAGGGACGGCTACACCTTC; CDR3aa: CASGLVDRDGYTF
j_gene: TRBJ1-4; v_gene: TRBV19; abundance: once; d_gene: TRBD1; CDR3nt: TGTGCCAGTAGTAGAAGAGGGGGCGCCTATGAAAAACTGTTTTTT; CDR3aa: CASSRRGGAYEKLFF
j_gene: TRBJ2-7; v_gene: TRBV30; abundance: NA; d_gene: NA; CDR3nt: TGTGCCTGGAGTCGGCAGGTCGGGGCCTACGAGCAGTACTTC; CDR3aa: CAWSRQVGAYEQYF
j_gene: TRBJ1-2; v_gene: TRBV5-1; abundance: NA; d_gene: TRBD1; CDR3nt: TGCGCCAGCAGCTTGGGGGGGACAGGACCTTCCTTC; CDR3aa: CASSLGGTGPSF
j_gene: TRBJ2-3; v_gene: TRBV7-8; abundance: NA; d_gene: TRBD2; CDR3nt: TGTGCCAGCAGCTTAGGTCGAGCGGGGGAGACAGATACGCAGTATTTT; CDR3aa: CASSLGRAGETDTQYF
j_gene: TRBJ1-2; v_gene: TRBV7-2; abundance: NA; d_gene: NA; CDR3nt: TGTGCCAGCAGCTTAATTCAAGCCGGGGTGCCCCTAAATGGCTACACCTTC; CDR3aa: CASSLIQAGVPLNGYTF